A single count supports the clone carrying this T cell receptor (beta chain). Looked up from germline, CDR1 is SGHVS and CDR2 is FNYEAQ. V was cut by 1 base and J by 5 bases, with 20 bases left in between. This CDR3 has 17 residues. This sample is part of a study of blood T cell repertoires in COVID-19. Across the whole study: Researchers got acute and convalescent COVID-19 samples from the United States, Italy and Spain. T cells, B-cell-depleted T cells, or PBMCs provided the cDNA or gDNA that served as material.

Clones were sequenced by immunoSEQ multiplex PCR, and TCRdb holds only the in-frame ones, with some missing. This sample has under 300,000 clones, with 70% to 90% found just once. The V gene is TRBV7-6, the J gene TRBJ1-2; perhaps TRBD1 as D (5 bases). The sequencing sample was made of peripheral blood. The clonotype originates from a man aged 30 to 39 who had recovered from COVID-19. In nucleotides, the CDR3 is TGTGCCAGCAGCTTAGATTCATCGTCGGGGGTAATGTATGGCTACACCTTC. This translates into CASSLDSSSGVMYGYTF. Drawing the rest from reference TRBV7-6 and TRBJ1-2, the complete variable domain is GAGVSQSPRYKVTKRGQDVALRCDPISGHVSLYWYRQALGQGPEFLTYFNYEAQQDKSGLPNDRFSAERPEGSISTLTIQRTEQRDSAMYRCASSLDSSSGVMYGYTFGSGTRLTVV.